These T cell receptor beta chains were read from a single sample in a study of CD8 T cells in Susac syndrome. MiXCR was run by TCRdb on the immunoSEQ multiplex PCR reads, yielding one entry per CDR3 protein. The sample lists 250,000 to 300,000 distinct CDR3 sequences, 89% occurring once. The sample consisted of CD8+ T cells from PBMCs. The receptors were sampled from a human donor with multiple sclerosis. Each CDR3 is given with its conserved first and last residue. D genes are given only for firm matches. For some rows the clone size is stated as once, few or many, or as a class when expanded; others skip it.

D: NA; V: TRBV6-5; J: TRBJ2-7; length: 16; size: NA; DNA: TGTGCCAGCAGTTACTCGATCGGGGGCCCGTTGGGCGAGCAGTACTTC; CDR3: CASSYSIGGPLGEQYF
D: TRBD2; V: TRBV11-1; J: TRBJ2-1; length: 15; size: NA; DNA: TGTGCCAGCAGCAAGGGACTAACGCTTTACAATGAGCAGTTCTTC; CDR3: CASSKGLTLYNEQFF
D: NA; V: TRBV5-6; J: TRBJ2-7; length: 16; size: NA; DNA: TGTGCCAGCAGCGCCGGGACAAGCCTAACCACCTACGAGCAGTACTTC; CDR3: CASSAGTSLTTYEQYF
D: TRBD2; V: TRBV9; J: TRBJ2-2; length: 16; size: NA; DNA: TGTGCCAGCAGCCCGAGCGGGGGGGCCGAACCCGGGGAGCTGTTTTTT; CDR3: CASSPSGGAEPGELFF
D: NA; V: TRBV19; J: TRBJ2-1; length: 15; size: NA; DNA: TGTGCCAGCCTAACCTCGGCGGAACCCTACAATGAGCAGTTCTTC; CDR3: CASLTSAEPYNEQFF
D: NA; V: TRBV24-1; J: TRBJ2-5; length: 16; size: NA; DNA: TGTGCCACCAGTGATTTGGGCAGGGGAGGCGGGGAGACCCAGTACTTC; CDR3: CATSDLGRGGGETQYF
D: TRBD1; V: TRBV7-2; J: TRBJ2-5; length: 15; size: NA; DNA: TGTGCCAGCAGCTTACTAGACAGGGTCCAAGAGACCCAGTACTTC; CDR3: CASSLLDRVQETQYF
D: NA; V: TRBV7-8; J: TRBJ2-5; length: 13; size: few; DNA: TGTGCCAGCAGCCCCCCCTCCGGGGAGACCCAGTACTTC; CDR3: CASSPPSGETQYF
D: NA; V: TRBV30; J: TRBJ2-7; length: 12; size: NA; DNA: TGTGCCTGGGGCCCATCAGGAATTGAGCAGTACTTC; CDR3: CAWGPSGIEQYF
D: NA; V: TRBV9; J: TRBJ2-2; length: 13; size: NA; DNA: TGTGCCAGCAAGGGACAAAACACCGGGGAGCTGTTTTTT; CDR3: CASKGQNTGELFF
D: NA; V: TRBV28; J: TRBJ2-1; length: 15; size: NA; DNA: TGTGCCAGCAGAGAAACAGGGAACAATTACAATGAGCAGTTCTTC; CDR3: CASRETGNNYNEQFF
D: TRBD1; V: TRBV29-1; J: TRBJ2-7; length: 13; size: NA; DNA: TGCAGCGTCCGGACAGGGCGCTCCTACGAGCAGTACTTC; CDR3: CSVRTGRSYEQYF
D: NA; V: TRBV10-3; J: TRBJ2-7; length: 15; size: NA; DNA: TGTGCCATCAGTGAGTCTGTCGGGGTGGCAAACGAGCAGTACTTC; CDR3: CAISESVGVANEQYF
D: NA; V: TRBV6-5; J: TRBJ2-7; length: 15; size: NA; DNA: TGTGCCAGCAGTTGGGGGCCAGGGCTAACCTACGAGCAGTACTTC; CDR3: CASSWGPGLTYEQYF
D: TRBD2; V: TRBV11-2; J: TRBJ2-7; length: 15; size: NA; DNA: TGTGCCAGCAGCTTATTCGCGGGAGGGAACTACGAGCAGTACTTC; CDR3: CASSLFAGGNYEQYF
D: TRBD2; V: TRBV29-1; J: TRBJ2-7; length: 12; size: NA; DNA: TGCAGCGCAGCTAGCGGGATCTACGAGCAGTACTTC; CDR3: CSAASGIYEQYF
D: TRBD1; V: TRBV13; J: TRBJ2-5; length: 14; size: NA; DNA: TGTGCCAGCAGCCGAACCGACAGGGAAGAGACCCAGTACTTC; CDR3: CASSRTDREETQYF
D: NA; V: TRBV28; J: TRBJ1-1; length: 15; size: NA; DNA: TGTGCCAGCAGTTTTTCGAGGGGACTGAACACTGAAGCTTTCTTT; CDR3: CASSFSRGLNTEAFF
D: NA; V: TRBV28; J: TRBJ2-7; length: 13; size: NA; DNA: TGTGCCAGCAGTCCTAGCGACTCCTACGAGCAGTACTTC; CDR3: CASSPSDSYEQYF
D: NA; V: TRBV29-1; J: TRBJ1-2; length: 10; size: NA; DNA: TGCAGCGTTGTCTCAGATGGCTACACCTTC; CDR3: CSVVSDGYTF
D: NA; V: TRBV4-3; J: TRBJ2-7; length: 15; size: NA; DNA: TGCGCCAGCAGCCTTGGTTCTGGACACCAATACGAGCAGTACTTC; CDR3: CASSLGSGHQYEQYF
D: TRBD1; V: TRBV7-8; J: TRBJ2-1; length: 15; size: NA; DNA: TGTGCCAGCAGCTTCCGGGACAGGGTCTACAATGAGCAGTTCTTC; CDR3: CASSFRDRVYNEQFF
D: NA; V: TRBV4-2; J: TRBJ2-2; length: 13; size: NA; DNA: TGTGCCAGCAGACAAGGTACAGGCGGGGAGCTGTTTTTT; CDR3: CASRQGTGGELFF
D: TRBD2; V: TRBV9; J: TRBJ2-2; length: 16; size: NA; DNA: TGTGCCAGCAGCGTGACTAGCGGGATTTCACCCGGGGAGCTGTTTTTT; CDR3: CASSVTSGISPGELFF
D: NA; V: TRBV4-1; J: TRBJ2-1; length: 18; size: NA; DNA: TGCGCCAGCAGCCAAGGACTGGGCGGGCTAAGCTCCTACAATGAGCAGTTCTTC; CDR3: CASSQGLGGLSSYNEQFF
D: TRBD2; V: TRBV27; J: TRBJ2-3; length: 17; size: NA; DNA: TGTGCCAGCAGTCAACCCCTAGCGGGGGGCTTCACAGATACGCAGTATTTT; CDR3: CASSQPLAGGFTDTQYF
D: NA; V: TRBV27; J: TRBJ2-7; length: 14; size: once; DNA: TGTGCCAGCACCACTGGTAGGGGTACCTACGAGCAGTACTTC; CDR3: CASTTGRGTYEQYF
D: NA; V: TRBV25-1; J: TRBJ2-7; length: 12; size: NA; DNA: TGTGCCAGCAGTCCCAGGGGCAGCGAGCAGTACTTC; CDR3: CASSPRGSEQYF
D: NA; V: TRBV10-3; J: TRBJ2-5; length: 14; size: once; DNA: TGTGCCATCAGTGCAAACTCCGAGAAGGAGACCCAGTACTTC; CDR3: CAISANSEKETQYF
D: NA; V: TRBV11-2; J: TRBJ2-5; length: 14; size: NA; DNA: TGTGCCAGCGGCCGAGAGGGGTGGGGAGAGACCCAGTACTTC; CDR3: CASGREGWGETQYF
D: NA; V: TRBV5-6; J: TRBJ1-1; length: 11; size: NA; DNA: TGTGCCAGCAGCTTTTCGGGGGGAGCTTTCTTT; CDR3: CASSFSGGAFF
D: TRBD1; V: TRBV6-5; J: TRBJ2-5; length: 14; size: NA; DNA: TGTGCCAGCAGTTACTCGACAGGGTTCGAGACCCAGTACTTC; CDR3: CASSYSTGFETQYF
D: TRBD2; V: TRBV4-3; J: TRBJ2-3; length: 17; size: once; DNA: TGCGCCAGCAGCCAAGATATCAGCGGGGCTAGCACAGATACGCAGTATTTT; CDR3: CASSQDISGASTDTQYF
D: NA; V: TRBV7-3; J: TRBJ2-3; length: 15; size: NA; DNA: TGTGCCAGCAGCCTACTTGCGGCAAGCACAGATACGCAGTATTTT; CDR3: CASSLLAASTDTQYF
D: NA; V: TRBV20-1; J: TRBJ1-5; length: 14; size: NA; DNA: TGCAGTGCAACAACTAGGGACGGCAATCAGCCCCAGCATTTT; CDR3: CSATTRDGNQPQHF
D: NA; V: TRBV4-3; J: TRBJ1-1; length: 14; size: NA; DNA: TGCGCCAGCAGCCACGTCGAAGGGAACACTGAAGCTTTCTTT; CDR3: CASSHVEGNTEAFF
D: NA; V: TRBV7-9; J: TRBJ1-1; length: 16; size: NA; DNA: TGTGCCAGCAGTTCATTGGGGGACACCCTTGACACTGAAGCTTTCTTT; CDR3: CASSSLGDTLDTEAFF
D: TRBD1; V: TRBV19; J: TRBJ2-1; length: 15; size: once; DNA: TGTGCCAGTAGTGATCGGACAGGGACCTTCAATGAGCAGTTCTTC; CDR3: CASSDRTGTFNEQFF
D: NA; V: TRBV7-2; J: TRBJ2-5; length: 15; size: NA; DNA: TGTGCCAGCAGCTTTTCCCTGGGCAGGGTTGAGACCCAGTACTTC; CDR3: CASSFSLGRVETQYF
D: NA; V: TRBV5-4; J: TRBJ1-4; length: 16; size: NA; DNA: TGTGCCAGCAGCTTACTTACAGGGTCGGCTAATGAAAAACTGTTTTTT; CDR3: CASSLLTGSANEKLFF
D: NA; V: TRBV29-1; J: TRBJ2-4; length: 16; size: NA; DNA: TGCAGCGTTGAGGGTGGGGCGTGGGGGGTTGAAAACATTCAGTACTTC; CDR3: CSVEGGAWGVENIQYF
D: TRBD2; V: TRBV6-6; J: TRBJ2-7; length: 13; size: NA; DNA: TGTGCCAGTAAGACGGGAGGAGCTGACGAGCAGTACTTC; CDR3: CASKTGGADEQYF
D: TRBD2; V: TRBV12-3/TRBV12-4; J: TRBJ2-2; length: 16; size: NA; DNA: TGTGCCAGCAGTTCCCCCCAGGAAGGGAGGGCCGGGGAGCTGTTTTTT; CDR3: CASSSPQEGRAGELFF
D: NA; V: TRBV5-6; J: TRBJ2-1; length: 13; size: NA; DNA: TGTGCCAGCAGCTTGATGAGTATCCATGAGCAGTTCTTC; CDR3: CASSLMSIHEQFF
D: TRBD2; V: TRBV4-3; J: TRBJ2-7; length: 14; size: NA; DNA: TGCGCCAGCAGCCCCGGACTAGCGGGGTACGAGCAGTACTTC; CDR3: CASSPGLAGYEQYF
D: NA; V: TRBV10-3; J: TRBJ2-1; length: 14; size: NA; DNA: TGTGCCACCGACTCAGTGTCCGACGACAATGAGCAGTTCTTC; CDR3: CATDSVSDDNEQFF
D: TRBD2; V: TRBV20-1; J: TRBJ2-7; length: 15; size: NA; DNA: TGCAGTGCTAGAGATGAGAGCGGGACTCTTTACGAGCAGTACTTC; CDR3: CSARDESGTLYEQYF
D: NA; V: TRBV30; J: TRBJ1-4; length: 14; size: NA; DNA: TGTGCCTGGAGTGCGGTTAGCCCCAATGAAAAACTGTTTTTT; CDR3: CAWSAVSPNEKLFF
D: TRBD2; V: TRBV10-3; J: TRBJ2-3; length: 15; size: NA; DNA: TGTGCCATCACGGCCGGACTAGCGGGCACAGATACGCAGTATTTT; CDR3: CAITAGLAGTDTQYF
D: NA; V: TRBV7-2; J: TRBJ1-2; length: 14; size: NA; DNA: TGTGCCAGCAGCCCACTGCCCCGACGCTATGGCTACACCTTC; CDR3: CASSPLPRRYGYTF
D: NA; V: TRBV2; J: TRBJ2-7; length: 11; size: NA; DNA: TGTGCCAGCAGTGATAGGCGGGAGCAGTACTTC; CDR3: CASSDRREQYF
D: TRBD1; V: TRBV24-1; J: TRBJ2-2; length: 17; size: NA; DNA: TGTGCCACCAGTGATTCTGGGGGACAGGGGGCTAACGGGGAGCTGTTTTTT; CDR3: CATSDSGGQGANGELFF
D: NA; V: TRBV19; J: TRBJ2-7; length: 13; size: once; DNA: TGTGCCAGTGCCGCGGGGCCTACCTACGAGCAGTACTTC; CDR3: CASAAGPTYEQYF